A selection of T cell receptor beta chains follows, all from one sample in a study of graft-versus-host responses after intestinal transplantation. Assay used: immunoSEQ multiplex PCR; TCRdb lists only in-frame clones, some missing. The repertoire holds about 25,000 clones, with more than 90% as singletons. Sequenced material: PBMCs, taken roughly 32 days after intestinal transplant. The receptors here all came from a human patient who received an intestinal transplant, so some T cells may come from the graft donor. Each CDR3 is given with its conserved first and last residue. Fields, in order: V gene, clone size, D gene, J gene, CDR3 DNA, CDR3 protein. A D gene is named only where the DNA matches it firmly. Expanded clones are given a class, and other clones once, few, many or no size at all.

V gene: TRBV2; clone size: NA; D gene: NA; J gene: TRBJ2-1; CDR3 DNA: TGTGCCAGCAGTGGAGATAGTCCCCCCTACAATGAGCAGTTCTTC; CDR3 protein: CASSGDSPPYNEQFF
V gene: TRBV6-1; clone size: NA; D gene: NA; J gene: TRBJ2-7; CDR3 DNA: TGTGCCAGCAGTGGACACGAGCAGTACTTC; CDR3 protein: CASSGHEQYF
V gene: TRBV7-8; clone size: NA; D gene: NA; J gene: TRBJ1-5; CDR3 DNA: TGTGCCAGCAGCTTAACCTACAGGGACAATCAGCCCCAGCATTTT; CDR3 protein: CASSLTYRDNQPQHF
V gene: TRBV5-5; clone size: NA; D gene: TRBD2; J gene: TRBJ2-2; CDR3 DNA: TGTGCCAGCAGCTTGACTAGCGGGAGTGGGGAGCTGTTTTTT; CDR3 protein: CASSLTSGSGELFF
V gene: TRBV4-1; clone size: NA; D gene: TRBD2; J gene: TRBJ2-5; CDR3 DNA: TGCGCCAGCAGCCAGTACCTAGCGGGCCAAGAGACCCAGTACTTC; CDR3 protein: CASSQYLAGQETQYF
V gene: TRBV19; clone size: NA; D gene: NA; J gene: TRBJ1-1; CDR3 DNA: TGTGCCAGTAGGATGGAGTCCTACTCGGGGAACACTGAAGCTTTCTTT; CDR3 protein: CASRMESYSGNTEAFF
V gene: TRBV4-2; clone size: NA; D gene: TRBD2; J gene: TRBJ2-3; CDR3 DNA: TGTGCCAGCAGCCCCTATAGCGGGCCCCCCACAGATACGCAGTATTTT; CDR3 protein: CASSPYSGPPTDTQYF
V gene: TRBV7-9; clone size: NA; D gene: NA; J gene: TRBJ2-3; CDR3 DNA: TGTGCCAGCAGCTTAGACCCCCGCACAGATACGCAGTATTTT; CDR3 protein: CASSLDPRTDTQYF
V gene: TRBV19; clone size: NA; D gene: TRBD1; J gene: TRBJ2-7; CDR3 DNA: TGTGCCACTACAAGAGGACAGGGAGGCTACGAGCAGTACTTC; CDR3 protein: CATTRGQGGYEQYF
V gene: TRBV6-6; clone size: NA; D gene: NA; J gene: TRBJ2-5; CDR3 DNA: TGTGCCAGCAGCTACAGGGAAATAGAGACCCAGTACTTC; CDR3 protein: CASSYREIETQYF
V gene: TRBV27; clone size: NA; D gene: NA; J gene: TRBJ2-2; CDR3 DNA: TGTGCCAGCAGGGAGACTGTAAACGGGGAGCTGTTTTTT; CDR3 protein: CASRETVNGELFF
V gene: TRBV19; clone size: NA; D gene: TRBD2; J gene: TRBJ2-7; CDR3 DNA: TGTGCCAGTAGACCCCTAGCGGGAGGAGTCTACGAGCAGTACTTC; CDR3 protein: CASRPLAGGVYEQYF
V gene: TRBV23-1; clone size: NA; D gene: NA; J gene: TRBJ2-7; CDR3 DNA: TGCGCCGCCCGAGGACTGTCGCCTGCACCCTACGAGCAGTACTTC; CDR3 protein: CAARGLSPAPYEQYF
V gene: TRBV19; clone size: NA; D gene: TRBD1; J gene: TRBJ2-7; CDR3 DNA: TGTGCCAGTAGTGTCTCCGGGACAGTCTCCTACGAGCAGTACTTC; CDR3 protein: CASSVSGTVSYEQYF
V gene: TRBV14; clone size: NA; D gene: TRBD2; J gene: TRBJ2-1; CDR3 DNA: TGTGCCAGCAGCCAAGAGGGAGCGGGGGTCTACAATGAGCAGTTCTTC; CDR3 protein: CASSQEGAGVYNEQFF
V gene: TRBV4-3; clone size: once; D gene: TRBD1; J gene: TRBJ2-7; CDR3 DNA: TGCGCCAGCAGCCAGCACAGACAGGGGGCGAGAGCCTACGAGCAGTACTTC; CDR3 protein: CASSQHRQGARAYEQYF
V gene: TRBV7-9; clone size: NA; D gene: NA; J gene: TRBJ1-6; CDR3 DNA: TGTGCCAGCATCCCCTCCGGGACGAGAAATTCACCCCTCCACTTT; CDR3 protein: CASIPSGTRNSPLHF
V gene: TRBV5-1; clone size: NA; D gene: NA; J gene: TRBJ1-1; CDR3 DNA: TGCGCCAGCAGCTTGGTTTCCTTGAACACTGAAGCTTTCTTT; CDR3 protein: CASSLVSLNTEAFF
V gene: TRBV7-9; clone size: NA; D gene: NA; J gene: TRBJ2-7; CDR3 DNA: TGTGCCAGCAGCTTAGCAGGGACCTACGAGCAGTACTTC; CDR3 protein: CASSLAGTYEQYF
V gene: TRBV4-2; clone size: NA; D gene: NA; J gene: TRBJ1-4; CDR3 DNA: TGTGCCAGCAGGACTACAGGGAGGATTAATGAAAAACTGTTTTTT; CDR3 protein: CASRTTGRINEKLFF
V gene: TRBV4-3; clone size: NA; D gene: NA; J gene: TRBJ1-1; CDR3 DNA: TGCGCCAGCAGCCAAGGTTGGGGGATCATGAACACTGAAGCTTTCTTT; CDR3 protein: CASSQGWGIMNTEAFF
V gene: TRBV5-5; clone size: NA; D gene: NA; J gene: TRBJ2-7; CDR3 DNA: TGTGCCAGCACCGGGGATGTCGTGCAGTACTTC; CDR3 protein: CASTGDVVQYF
V gene: TRBV21-1; clone size: NA; D gene: NA; J gene: TRBJ1-5; CDR3 DNA: TGTGCCAGCAGCAGGGCAGGAGGAAGCAATCAGCCCCAGCATTTT; CDR3 protein: CASSRAGGSNQPQHF
V gene: TRBV7-2; clone size: NA; D gene: NA; J gene: TRBJ2-1; CDR3 DNA: TGTGCCAGCAGCTTATTAGGTTACAATGAGCAGTTCTTC; CDR3 protein: CASSLLGYNEQFF
V gene: TRBV6-6; clone size: NA; D gene: NA; J gene: TRBJ1-6; CDR3 DNA: TGTGCCAGCAGTTACATCCCGGGACACTGGATCCTCCACTTT; CDR3 protein: CASSYIPGHWILHF
V gene: TRBV21-1; clone size: NA; D gene: NA; J gene: TRBJ2-7; CDR3 DNA: TGTGCCACCGGCTGGGACGAGACCTACGAGCAGTACTTC; CDR3 protein: CATGWDETYEQYF
V gene: TRBV19; clone size: NA; D gene: TRBD1; J gene: TRBJ1-3; CDR3 DNA: TGTGCCAGCACGGACAGGGGCTTTGGAAACACCATATATTTT; CDR3 protein: CASTDRGFGNTIYF
V gene: TRBV4-1; clone size: NA; D gene: NA; J gene: TRBJ2-7; CDR3 DNA: TGCGCCAGCAGCCAAGGTCCCTCGGACGAGCAGTACTTC; CDR3 protein: CASSQGPSDEQYF
V gene: TRBV7-2; clone size: NA; D gene: TRBD2; J gene: TRBJ2-1; CDR3 DNA: TGTGCCAGCAGCTTCGTTCCGGGGGGGGCGTACAATGAGCAGTTCTTC; CDR3 protein: CASSFVPGGAYNEQFF
V gene: TRBV27; clone size: NA; D gene: TRBD2; J gene: TRBJ2-2; CDR3 DNA: TGTGCCAGCAGCCGACTAGCGGGAGTCGGGGCCGGGGAGCTGTTTTTT; CDR3 protein: CASSRLAGVGAGELFF
V gene: TRBV4-3; clone size: NA; D gene: NA; J gene: TRBJ2-7; CDR3 DNA: TGCGCCAGCAGCCAAGATCGGGGCGGCTACGAGCAGTACTTC; CDR3 protein: CASSQDRGGYEQYF
V gene: TRBV6-1; clone size: NA; D gene: NA; J gene: TRBJ2-6; CDR3 DNA: TGTGCCAGCAGACAGAGCTCTGGGGCCAACGTCCTGACTTTC; CDR3 protein: CASRQSSGANVLTF
V gene: TRBV5-4; clone size: once; D gene: NA; J gene: TRBJ1-2; CDR3 DNA: TGTGCCAGCAGCTCGGGACTGATTAATGGCTACACCTTC; CDR3 protein: CASSSGLINGYTF
V gene: TRBV5-4; clone size: NA; D gene: NA; J gene: TRBJ2-5; CDR3 DNA: TGTGCCAGCAGCTTGTCGGGGGACTTGCAAGAGACCCAGTACTTC; CDR3 protein: CASSLSGDLQETQYF
V gene: TRBV2; clone size: once; D gene: NA; J gene: TRBJ1-5; CDR3 DNA: TGTGCCAGCACCTGGGGGACTAGCAATCAGCCCCAGCATTTT; CDR3 protein: CASTWGTSNQPQHF
V gene: TRBV11-2; clone size: NA; D gene: NA; J gene: TRBJ2-1; CDR3 DNA: TGTGCCAGCAGCTTAGGGGTTTTTGGGGCAGGTTATGGCAATGAGCAGTTCTTC; CDR3 protein: CASSLGVFGAGYGNEQFF
V gene: TRBV29-1; clone size: NA; D gene: NA; J gene: TRBJ1-5; CDR3 DNA: TGCAGCGTTGAAGGAAAAAGCGGGCAGCCCCAGCATTTT; CDR3 protein: CSVEGKSGQPQHF
V gene: TRBV5-6; clone size: NA; D gene: TRBD2; J gene: TRBJ2-1; CDR3 DNA: TGTGCCAGCAGAAGGACTAGCGGGAGCCCCCAGGATGAGCAGTTCTTC; CDR3 protein: CASRRTSGSPQDEQFF
V gene: TRBV6-5; clone size: NA; D gene: NA; J gene: TRBJ2-5; CDR3 DNA: TGTGCCAGCAGCTGGGGGGGCCGAGGGACCCAGTACTTC; CDR3 protein: CASSWGGRGTQYF
V gene: TRBV7-3; clone size: NA; D gene: NA; J gene: TRBJ2-3; CDR3 DNA: TGTGCCAGCAGCTACCTCTACACAGATACGCAGTATTTT; CDR3 protein: CASSYLYTDTQYF
V gene: TRBV2; clone size: NA; D gene: NA; J gene: TRBJ1-1; CDR3 DNA: TGTGCCAGCGGGGGGGGACAACTCTTT; CDR3 protein: CASGGGQLF
V gene: TRBV5-1; clone size: NA; D gene: NA; J gene: TRBJ1-2; CDR3 DNA: TGCGCCAGCAGCTTATCCATAGCAGCTAACTATGGCTACACCTTC; CDR3 protein: CASSLSIAANYGYTF
V gene: TRBV30; clone size: NA; D gene: NA; J gene: TRBJ1-1; CDR3 DNA: TGTGCCTGGAGTAGAGGTGGAGGCAGGGGCACTGAAGCTTTCTTT; CDR3 protein: CAWSRGGGRGTEAFF
V gene: TRBV5-4; clone size: NA; D gene: TRBD1; J gene: TRBJ1-1; CDR3 DNA: TGTGCCACCGGACAGGCCATGAACACTGAAGCTTTCTTT; CDR3 protein: CATGQAMNTEAFF
V gene: TRBV14; clone size: NA; D gene: TRBD1; J gene: TRBJ1-2; CDR3 DNA: TGTGCCAGCAGCCAACAACCCGAACAGGGGGCTTATGGCTACACCTTC; CDR3 protein: CASSQQPEQGAYGYTF
V gene: TRBV4-1; clone size: NA; D gene: NA; J gene: TRBJ2-5; CDR3 DNA: TGCGCCAGCAGCCAAGGAGTTTTGGAGACCCAGTACTTC; CDR3 protein: CASSQGVLETQYF
V gene: TRBV7-2; clone size: NA; D gene: TRBD2; J gene: TRBJ2-1; CDR3 DNA: TGTGCCAGCAGCTTCGCTGGGCTAGCGGACAATGAGCAGTTCTTC; CDR3 protein: CASSFAGLADNEQFF
V gene: TRBV9; clone size: NA; D gene: TRBD2; J gene: TRBJ2-2; CDR3 DNA: TGTGCCAGCAGCCCCACCCCCCAAGCGGGAAACACCGGGGAGCTGTTTTTT; CDR3 protein: CASSPTPQAGNTGELFF
V gene: TRBV5-1; clone size: NA; D gene: TRBD1; J gene: TRBJ2-5; CDR3 DNA: TGCGCCAGCAGGGGGGGACAGGACGCAAAAGGGAGAAAAGAGACCCAGTACTTC; CDR3 protein: CASRGGQDAKGRKETQYF
V gene: TRBV6-6; clone size: NA; D gene: NA; J gene: TRBJ2-2; CDR3 DNA: TGTGCCAGCAGTTCCTCCCGGGAGCTGTTTTTT; CDR3 protein: CASSSSRELFF
V gene: TRBV11-2; clone size: once; D gene: TRBD2; J gene: TRBJ2-3; CDR3 DNA: TGTGCCAGCAGCTCCGGACTAGCGGGGGGGCCGACCACAGATACGCAGTATTTT; CDR3 protein: CASSSGLAGGPTTDTQYF
V gene: TRBV30; clone size: once; D gene: NA; J gene: TRBJ2-5; CDR3 DNA: TGTGCCTGGACAAAGGAAGAGACCCAGTACTTC; CDR3 protein: CAWTKEETQYF
V gene: TRBV29-1; clone size: NA; D gene: NA; J gene: TRBJ1-5; CDR3 DNA: TGCAGCGTTTTGGAGGGAGGGCAGCCCCAGCATTTT; CDR3 protein: CSVLEGGQPQHF
V gene: TRBV21-1; clone size: NA; D gene: NA; J gene: TRBJ1-2; CDR3 DNA: TGTGCCAGCAGCAAAAGGTGGTTGGATGGCTACACCTTC; CDR3 protein: CASSKRWLDGYTF